The TCR beta chain described here comes from a study of human T cells and chemical hapten exposure. A single record per CDR3 protein comes from TCRdb applying MiXCR to the RACE reads. The data hold over 55,000 distinct CDR3 sequences, with approximately 12% observed a single time. This clonotype was seen a handful of times. Regarding time point: patch test 3, about 24 weeks after DPC sensitization. The treatment is: therapeutic diphenylcyclopropenone sensitization with weekly scalp DPC. Prior to application of each patch test, blood was drawn. Trimming removed 4 bases from V and 8 bases from J, with 20 bases in between. Germline values: CDR1 SQVTM, CDR2 ANQGSEA. This CDR3 contains 14 residues.

The sequence came from a woman aged 45-59 years with alopecia areata. Some clones in this sample may be carry-over from other donors' samples. This chain joins TRBV29-1 and TRBJ1-1, with TRBD1 as a possible D gene (5 bases). The sequences come from whole blood, collected in connection with sensitization to the hapten diphenylcyclopropenone (DPC). Here the CDR3 reads CSVGVTFGGWEAFF. CDR3 coding DNA: TGCAGCGTTGGGGTCACCTTCGGGGGATGGGAAGCTTTCTTT.